This T cell receptor (beta chain) was identified in a study of shared clonotypes between healthy human individuals. The study's findings and limits: Apart from blood, nothing was sampled; tissue repertoires likely differ. Genetic and exposure-history diversity was limited by the small donor number.

Healthy and HIV-negative, the adult donors had no recent acute infections or vaccinations. Unsorted PBMC replicate PCRs used about 310 ng DNA, around 29,000 T cell genomes. Repertoires were generated with immunoSEQ multiplex PCR, while TCRdb's copy carries only in-frame clones and drops some. The profile shows roughly 450,000 clones, more than 65% of them singletons. Of note for this clone: Its antigen is undetermined.

The clonotype comes from a woman in her forties in good health. Some clones in this sample may be carry-over from other donors' samples. Sequencing was carried out using PBMCs.

CDR3 sequence (DNA): TGTGCCAGCAGCTTGTTTGAAGGGGGCCATCATGAGCAGTTCTTC. It codes for CASSLFEGGHHEQFF. The chain is built from TRBV5-5 and TRBJ2-1, with 7 bases lining up with TRBD1. There are 15 residues in the CDR3. Unmatched junction bases numbered 9, after V lost 1 base and J lost 8 bases. Germline assignment: CDR1 SGHKS and CDR2 YYEKEE (reference sequence).